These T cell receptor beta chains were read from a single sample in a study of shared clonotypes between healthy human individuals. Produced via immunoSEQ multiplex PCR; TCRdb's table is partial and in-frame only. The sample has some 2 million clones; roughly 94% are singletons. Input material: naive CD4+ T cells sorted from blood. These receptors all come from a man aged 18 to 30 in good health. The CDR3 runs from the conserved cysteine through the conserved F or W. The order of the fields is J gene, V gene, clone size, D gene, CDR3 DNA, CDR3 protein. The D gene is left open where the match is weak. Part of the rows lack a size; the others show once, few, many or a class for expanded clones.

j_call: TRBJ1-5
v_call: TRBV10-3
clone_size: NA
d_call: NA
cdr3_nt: TGTGCCATCAGGGACTCAGGGGACAATCAGCCCCAGCATTTT
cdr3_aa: CAIRDSGDNQPQHF

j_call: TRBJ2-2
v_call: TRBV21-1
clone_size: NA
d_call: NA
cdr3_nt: TGTGCCAGATACACCGGGGAGCTGTTTTTT
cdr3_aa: CARYTGELFF

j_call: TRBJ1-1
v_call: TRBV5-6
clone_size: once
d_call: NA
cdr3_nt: TGTGCCAGCGCCATTACGAACACTGAAGCTTTCTTT
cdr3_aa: CASAITNTEAFF

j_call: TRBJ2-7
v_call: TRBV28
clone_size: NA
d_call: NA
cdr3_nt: TGTGCCAGCACCCCAGCGACGGGGATAGCGATATGGGACGAGCAGTACTTC
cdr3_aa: CASTPATGIAIWDEQYF

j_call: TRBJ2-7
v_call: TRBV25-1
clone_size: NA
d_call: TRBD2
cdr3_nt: TGTGCCAGCAGAACTAGCGGAGTCTCCTACGAGCAGTACTTC
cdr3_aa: CASRTSGVSYEQYF

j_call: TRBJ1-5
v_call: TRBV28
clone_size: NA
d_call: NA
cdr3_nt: TGTGCCAGCAGCTCCCCGGGGCTAAGGCAGCCCCAGCATTTT
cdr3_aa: CASSSPGLRQPQHF

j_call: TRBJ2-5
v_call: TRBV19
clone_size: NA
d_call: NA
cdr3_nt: TGTGCCAGCAAGGACTACCAAGAGACCCAGTACTTC
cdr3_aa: CASKDYQETQYF

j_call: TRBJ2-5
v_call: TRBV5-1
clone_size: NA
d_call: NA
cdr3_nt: TGCGCCAGCAGCTTGGATGAGGGGACCCAGTACTTC
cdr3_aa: CASSLDEGTQYF

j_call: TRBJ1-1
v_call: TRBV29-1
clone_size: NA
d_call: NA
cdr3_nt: TGCAGCGTTGTCCCCCGACTTTCCGTGGCTGAAGCTTTCTTT
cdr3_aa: CSVVPRLSVAEAFF

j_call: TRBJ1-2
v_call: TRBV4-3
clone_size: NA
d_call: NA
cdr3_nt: TGCGCCAGCAGCCAAGTCGAACGGGCTAACTATGGCTACACCTTC
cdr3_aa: CASSQVERANYGYTF

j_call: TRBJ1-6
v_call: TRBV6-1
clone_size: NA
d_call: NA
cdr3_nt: TGTGCCAGCAGTGTTGGGAGCGTTGGTTCACCCCTCCACTTT
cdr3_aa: CASSVGSVGSPLHF

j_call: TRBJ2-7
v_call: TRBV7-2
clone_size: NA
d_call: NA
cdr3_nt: TGTGCCAGCAGCCCCCTCGGGCGTCAGGGGAGGAACTACGAGCAGTACTTC
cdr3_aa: CASSPLGRQGRNYEQYF

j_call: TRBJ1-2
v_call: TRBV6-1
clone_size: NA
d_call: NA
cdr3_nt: TGTGCCAGCAGTGAAGCAGGGGAACTATATGGCTACACCTTC
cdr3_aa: CASSEAGELYGYTF

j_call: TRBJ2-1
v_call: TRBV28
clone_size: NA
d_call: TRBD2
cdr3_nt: TGTGCCAGCTCCCTTAGCGGGGGGGCCCATGAGCAGTTCTTC
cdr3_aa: CASSLSGGAHEQFF

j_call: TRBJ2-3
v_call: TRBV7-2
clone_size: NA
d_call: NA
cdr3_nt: TGTGCCAGCAGCGTAAACTATGTAGCAGATACGCAGTATTTT
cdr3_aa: CASSVNYVADTQYF

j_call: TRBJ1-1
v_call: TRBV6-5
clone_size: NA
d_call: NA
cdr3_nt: TGTGCCAGCAGTCGAGGGGGGACTGAAGCTTTCTTT
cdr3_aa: CASSRGGTEAFF

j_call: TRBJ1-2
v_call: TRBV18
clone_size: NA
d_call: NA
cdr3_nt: TGTGCCAGCTCACCGGCTCTTGGAGGCGATCCCCGGGGTGGCTACACCTTC
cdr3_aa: CASSPALGGDPRGGYTF

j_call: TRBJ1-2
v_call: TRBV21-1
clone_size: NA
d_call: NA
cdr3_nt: TGTGCCAGCAGCGGGCCGGGAGATTCTGGCTACACCTTC
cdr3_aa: CASSGPGDSGYTF

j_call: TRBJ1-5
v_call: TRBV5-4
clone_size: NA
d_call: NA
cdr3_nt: TGTGCCAGCAGCTTAGGCTTGGGGCAGCCCCAGCATTTT
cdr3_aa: CASSLGLGQPQHF

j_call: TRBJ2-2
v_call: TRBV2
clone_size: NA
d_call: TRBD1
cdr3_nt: TGTGCCAGCAGTTCCACAGGGGCCGCCGGGGAGCTGTTTTTT
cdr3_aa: CASSSTGAAGELFF

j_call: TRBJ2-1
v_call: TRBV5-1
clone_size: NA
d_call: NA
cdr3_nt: TGCGCCAGCAGCTTGGGTTCGAGCTCCTACAATGAGCAGTTCTTC
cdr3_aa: CASSLGSSSYNEQFF

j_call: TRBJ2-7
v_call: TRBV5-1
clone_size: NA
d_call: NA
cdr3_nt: TGCGCCAGCAACATCGCCGGCTCCTACGAGCAGTACTTC
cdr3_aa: CASNIAGSYEQYF

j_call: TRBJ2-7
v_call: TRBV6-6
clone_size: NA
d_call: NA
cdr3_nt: TGTGCCAGCAAGCAGCCCGACAGTTCCTACGAGCAGTACTTC
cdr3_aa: CASKQPDSSYEQYF

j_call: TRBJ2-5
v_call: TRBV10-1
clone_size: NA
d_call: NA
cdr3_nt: TGCGCCAGCAGTGAGGCCACTCAACTGGGAGAGACCCAGTACTTC
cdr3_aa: CASSEATQLGETQYF

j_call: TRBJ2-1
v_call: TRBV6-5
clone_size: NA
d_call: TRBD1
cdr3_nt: TGTGCCAGCAGTTACTCCGGGACAGGGACGGTCAATGAGCAGTTCTTC
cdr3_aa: CASSYSGTGTVNEQFF

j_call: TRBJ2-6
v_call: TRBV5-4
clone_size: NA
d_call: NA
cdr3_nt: TGTGCCAGCAGCTCCCCCCGCCAGGGGCTAGGGGCCAACGTCCTGACTTTC
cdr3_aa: CASSSPRQGLGANVLTF

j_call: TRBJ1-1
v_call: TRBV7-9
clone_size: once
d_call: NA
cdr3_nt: TGTGCCAGCAGCTTAGTGAAGGGAATGGAAGCTTTCTTT
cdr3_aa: CASSLVKGMEAFF

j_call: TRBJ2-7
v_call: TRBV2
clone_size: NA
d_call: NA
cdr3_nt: TGTGCCAGCAGGAATTCCGGGACAACCTACGAGCAGTACTTC
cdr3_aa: CASRNSGTTYEQYF

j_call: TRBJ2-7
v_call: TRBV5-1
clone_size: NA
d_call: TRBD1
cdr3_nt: TGCGCCAGCAGGAGGGACAGAAGCTCCTACGAGCAGTACTTC
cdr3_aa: CASRRDRSSYEQYF

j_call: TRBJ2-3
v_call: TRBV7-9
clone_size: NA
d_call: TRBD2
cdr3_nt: TGTGCCAGCAGCCCGGGGGGTGATACGCAGTATTTT
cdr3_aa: CASSPGGDTQYF

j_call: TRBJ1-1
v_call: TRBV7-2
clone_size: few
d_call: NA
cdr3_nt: TGTGCCAGCAGCTTAAACTTACAGACGAAAGCTTTCTTT
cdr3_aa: CASSLNLQTKAFF

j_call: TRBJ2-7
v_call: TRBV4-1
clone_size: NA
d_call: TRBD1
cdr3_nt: TGCGCCAGCAGCCAAGGGGACAGGGAATGGAACGAGCAGTACTTC
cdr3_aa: CASSQGDREWNEQYF

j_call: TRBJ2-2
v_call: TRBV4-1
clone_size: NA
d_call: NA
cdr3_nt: TGCGCCAGCAGCCAATATTACACCGGGGAGCTGTTTTTT
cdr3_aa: CASSQYYTGELFF

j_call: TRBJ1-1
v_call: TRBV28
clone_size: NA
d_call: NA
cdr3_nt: TGTGCCAGCAGTTTTAGAGTGAACACTGAAGCTTTCTTT
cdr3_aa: CASSFRVNTEAFF